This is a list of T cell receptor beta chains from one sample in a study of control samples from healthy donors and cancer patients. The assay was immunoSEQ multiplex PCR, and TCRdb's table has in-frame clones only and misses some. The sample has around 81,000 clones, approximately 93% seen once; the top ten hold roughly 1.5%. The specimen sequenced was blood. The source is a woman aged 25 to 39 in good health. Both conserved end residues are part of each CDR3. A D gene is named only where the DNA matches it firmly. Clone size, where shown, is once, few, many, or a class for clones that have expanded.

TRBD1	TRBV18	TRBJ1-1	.	CASSPPTGVNTEAFF	TGTGCCAGCTCACCACCTACAGGGGTGAACACTGAAGCTTTCTTT
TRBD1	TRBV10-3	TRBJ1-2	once	CAISDAGTGYYGYTF	TGTGCCATCAGTGACGCCGGGACAGGATACTATGGCTACACCTTC
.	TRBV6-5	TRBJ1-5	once	CASRIQGNQPQHF	TGTGCCAGCAGGATACAGGGAAATCAGCCCCAGCATTTT
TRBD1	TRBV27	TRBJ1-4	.	CASSFYRGQTNEKLFF	TGTGCCAGCAGTTTTTACAGGGGGCAGACTAATGAAAAACTGTTTTTT
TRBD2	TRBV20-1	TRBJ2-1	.	CSASRGGYNEQFF	TGCAGTGCTAGTCGGGGGGGCTACAATGAGCAGTTCTTC
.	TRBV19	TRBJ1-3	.	CASSSSSTALSGNTIYF	TGTGCCAGTTCCTCCTCTTCGACAGCACTCTCTGGAAACACCATATATTTT
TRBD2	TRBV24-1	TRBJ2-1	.	CATSDRTSGNEQFF	TGTGCCACCAGTGATCGGACTAGCGGGAATGAGCAGTTCTTC
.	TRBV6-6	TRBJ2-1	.	CASSYSNLKGHNEQFF	TGTGCCAGCAGTTACTCGAATCTAAAGGGCCACAATGAGCAGTTCTTC
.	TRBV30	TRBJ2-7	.	CAWSGGAGDEQYF	TGTGCCTGGAGTGGGGGGGCCGGTGACGAGCAGTACTTC
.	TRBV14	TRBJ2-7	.	CASSQVKLRDATYEQYF	TGTGCCAGCAGCCAAGTTAAGTTAAGAGACGCAACCTACGAGCAGTACTTC
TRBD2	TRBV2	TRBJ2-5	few	CASSEDRAGGGKTQYF	TGTGCCAGCAGTGAAGATCGGGCGGGAGGTGGGAAGACCCAGTACTTC
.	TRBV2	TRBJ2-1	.	CASSDPIGKQFF	TGTGCCAGCAGTGACCCGATCGGAAAGCAGTTCTTC
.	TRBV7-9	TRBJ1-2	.	CASSLKAGNYGYTF	TGTGCCAGCAGCTTAAAGGCCGGCAACTATGGCTACACCTTC
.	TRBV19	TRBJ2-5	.	CATQPEGRVNQETQYF	TGTGCCACTCAACCGGAGGGTCGAGTAAACCAAGAGACCCAGTACTTC
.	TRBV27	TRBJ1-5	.	CASSLRGGPFSNQPQHF	TGTGCCAGCAGTTTACGCGGGGGGCCCTTTAGCAATCAGCCCCAGCATTTT
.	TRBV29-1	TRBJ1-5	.	CSVQTASNQPQHF	TGCAGCGTCCAAACAGCGAGCAATCAGCCCCAGCATTTT
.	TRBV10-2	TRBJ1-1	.	CASSESGGLTEAFF	TGCGCCAGCAGTGAGTCAGGGGGGCTCACTGAAGCTTTCTTT
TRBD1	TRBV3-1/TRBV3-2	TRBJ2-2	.	CASSQVSPGTGKNTGELFF	TGTGCCAGCAGCCAAGTTTCTCCGGGGACAGGAAAGAACACCGGGGAGCTGTTTTTT
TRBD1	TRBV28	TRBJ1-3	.	CASSLGQGGNTIYF	TGTGCCAGCAGTTTAGGACAGGGAGGAAACACCATATATTTT
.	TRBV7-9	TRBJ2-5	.	CASSLSNGQLELKTQYF	TGTGCCAGCAGTTTAAGTAACGGACAGTTGGAATTGAAGACCCAGTACTTC
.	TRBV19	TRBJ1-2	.	CASRQGSSGYTF	TGTGCCAGTAGGCAGGGGTCGAGTGGCTACACCTTC
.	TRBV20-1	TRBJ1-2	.	CSAPDGYGYTF	TGCAGTGCCCCAGACGGCTATGGCTACACCTTC
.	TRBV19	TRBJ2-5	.	CASSIRGGGPETQYF	TGTGCCAGTAGTATTAGAGGGGGGGGGCCGGAGACCCAGTACTTC
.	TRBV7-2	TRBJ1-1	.	CASSLGLGSMNTEAFF	TGTGCCAGCAGCTTAGGGCTGGGCAGCATGAACACTGAAGCTTTCTTT
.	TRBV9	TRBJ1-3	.	CASSGPAGNTIYF	TGTGCCAGCAGCGGACCAGCTGGAAACACCATATATTTT
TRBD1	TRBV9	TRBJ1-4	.	CASSVEDRESEKLFF	TGTGCCAGCAGCGTAGAGGACAGGGAAAGCGAAAAACTGTTTTTT
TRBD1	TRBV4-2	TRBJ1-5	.	CASSPKEWTGGIGQPQHF	TGTGCCAGCAGCCCAAAAGAGTGGACAGGGGGAATCGGGCAGCCCCAGCATTTT
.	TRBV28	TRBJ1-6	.	CASSSSGPSSYNSPLHF	TGTGCCAGCAGTTCTTCAGGTCCGAGCTCCTATAATTCACCCCTCCACTTT
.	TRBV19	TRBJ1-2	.	CASSTPTGGNYGYTF	TGTGCCAGTAGTACCCCGACAGGCGGCAACTATGGCTACACCTTC
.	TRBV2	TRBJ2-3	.	CASSEDGGELGTQYF	TGTGCCAGCAGTGAGGACGGCGGAGAGTTGGGTACGCAGTATTTT
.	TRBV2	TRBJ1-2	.	CASSDTRDGYTF	TGTGCCAGCAGCGACACCAGGGATGGCTACACCTTC
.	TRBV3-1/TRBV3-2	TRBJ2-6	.	CASSYGTLASSGANVLTF	TGTGCCAGCAGCTACGGGACACTGGCCAGCTCTGGGGCCAACGTCCTGACTTTC
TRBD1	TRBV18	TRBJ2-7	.	CASSLDRVTGEQYF	TGTGCCAGCTCATTGGACAGGGTCACAGGGGAGCAGTACTTC
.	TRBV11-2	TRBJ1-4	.	CASSPPGLANEKLFF	TGTGCCAGCAGCCCCCCCGGGCTGGCTAATGAAAAACTGTTTTTT
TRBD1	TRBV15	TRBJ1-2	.	CATSTLTGQGIYGYTF	TGTGCCACCAGCACTCTCACGGGACAGGGGATCTATGGCTACACCTTC
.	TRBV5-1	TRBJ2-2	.	CASSLAPGGELFF	TGCGCCAGCAGCTTGGCCCCAGGGGGGGAGCTGTTTTTT
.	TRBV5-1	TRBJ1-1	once	CASSWGTQNTEAFF	TGCGCCAGCAGCTGGGGGACACAGAACACTGAAGCTTTCTTT
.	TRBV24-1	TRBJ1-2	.	CATSDPRVSYGYTF	TGTGCCACCAGTGACCCCAGGGTTTCGTATGGCTACACCTTC
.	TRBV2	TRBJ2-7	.	CASSVGRGGVIEQYF	TGTGCCAGCAGTGTCGGCAGGGGAGGTGTAATTGAGCAGTACTTC
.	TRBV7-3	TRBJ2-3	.	CASSFFGQETDTQYF	TGTGCCAGCAGCTTTTTTGGCCAGGAGACAGATACGCAGTATTTT
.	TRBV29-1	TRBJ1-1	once	CSVEWQGGTEAFF	TGCAGCGTTGAATGGCAGGGCGGCACTGAAGCTTTCTTT
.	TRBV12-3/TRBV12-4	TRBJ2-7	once	CASSLSAYEQYF	TGTGCCAGCAGTTTATCGGCCTACGAGCAGTACTTC